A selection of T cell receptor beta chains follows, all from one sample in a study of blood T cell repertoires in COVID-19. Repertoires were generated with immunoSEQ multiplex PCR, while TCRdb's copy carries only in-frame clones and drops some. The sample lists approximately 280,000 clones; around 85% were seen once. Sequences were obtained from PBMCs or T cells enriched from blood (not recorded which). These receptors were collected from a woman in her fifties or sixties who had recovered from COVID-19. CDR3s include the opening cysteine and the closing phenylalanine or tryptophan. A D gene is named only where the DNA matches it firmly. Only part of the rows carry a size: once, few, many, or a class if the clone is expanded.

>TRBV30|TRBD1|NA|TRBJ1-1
TGTGCCTGGACTATGAGGGGGCAAACTGAAGCTTTCTTT
CAWTMRGQTEAFF
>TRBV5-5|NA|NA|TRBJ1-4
TGTGCCAGCAGCTTCCCGGGACGGGGGGGTGAAAAACTGTTTTTT
CASSFPGRGGEKLFF
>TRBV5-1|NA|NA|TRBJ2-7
TGCGCCAGCAGCTTGTCAGGGAACGAGCAGTACTTC
CASSLSGNEQYF
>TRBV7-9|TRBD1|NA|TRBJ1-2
TGTGCCAGCAGCTCAACGACAGGGGGGTATGGCTACACCTTC
CASSSTTGGYGYTF
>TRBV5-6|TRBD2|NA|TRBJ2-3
TGTGCCAGCAGCAAGCGGGGGGCCACTGATACGCAGTATTTT
CASSKRGATDTQYF
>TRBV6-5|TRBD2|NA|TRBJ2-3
TGTGCCAGCAGTTACGGGGGAGGGAGCACAGATACGCAGTATTTT
CASSYGGGSTDTQYF
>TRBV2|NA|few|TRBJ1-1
TGTGCCAGCCAAACAAGTATGAACACTGAAGCTTTCTTT
CASQTSMNTEAFF
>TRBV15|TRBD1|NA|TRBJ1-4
TGTGCCACCAGCATCCGAAGACAGGGTGGTGAAAAACTGTTTTTT
CATSIRRQGGEKLFF
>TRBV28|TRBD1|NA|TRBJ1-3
TGTGCCAGCAGTCTCTCAGGGGGCCTCTCTGGAAACACCATATATTTT
CASSLSGGLSGNTIYF
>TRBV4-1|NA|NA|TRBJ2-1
TGCGCCAGCAGCCAAGATCTACGGAATGAGCAGTTCTTC
CASSQDLRNEQFF
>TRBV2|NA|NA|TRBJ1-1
TGTGCCAGCAGTAAGACAGTCATGAACACTGAAGCTTTCTTT
CASSKTVMNTEAFF
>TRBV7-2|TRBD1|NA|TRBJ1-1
TGTGCCAGCAGCTTGGACAGGGGGCCCTACACTGAAGCTTTCTTT
CASSLDRGPYTEAFF
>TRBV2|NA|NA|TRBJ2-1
TGTGCCAGCAGTCGGGATCGGCACAATGAGCAGTTCTTC
CASSRDRHNEQFF
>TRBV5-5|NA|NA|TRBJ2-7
TGTGCCAGCAGCTTGGGACAGAGGATTGACTCCTACGAGCAGTACTTC
CASSLGQRIDSYEQYF
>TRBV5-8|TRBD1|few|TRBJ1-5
TGTGCCAGCAGCCGGACAGGCGGGGTAGAGGCCCAGCATTTT
CASSRTGGVEAQHF